The entry below describes one TCR beta chain. No antigen is known for it. This sample is part of a study of a mutant IDH1 vaccine in newly diagnosed glioma. Study-level information: Patients got radiotherapy, temozolomide, or both beforehand, and most got both. Whole-study findings and limits: Pseudoprogression seemed unrelated to changes in top peripheral T cell clonotypes.

Germline V gives CDR1 MNHEY, CDR2 SMNVEV (reference sequence). This CDR3 has 14 amino acids. Deletions cut 2 bases from V and 2 bases from J, with 10 bases between. Repertoires were generated with immunoSEQ multiplex PCR, while TCRdb's copy carries only in-frame clones and drops some. Found here are under 40,000 clones, roughly 75% of them singletons; the top ten hold 11%. Stated time point: week 35, safety follow-up. The study gave 300 ug of mutant IDH1 20-mer peptide per vaccine dose, with topical imiquimod. The chain couples TRBV27 to TRBJ2-7; D tentatively reads TRBD1 or TRBD2 (5 bases each). This clonotype was obtained from a woman aged 40 to 55 with glioma. Source: PBMCs, taken from a glioma patient whose treatment included an IDH1 peptide vaccine. The CDR3 loop reads CASSLVGETYEQYF. The CDR3 nucleotides read TGTGCCAGCAGTTTAGTGGGGGAAACCTACGAGCAGTACTTC.